Shown below are 22 T cell receptor beta chains from a single sample sequenced in a study of blood T cells in healthy people across ages. Using a J-beta primer mix together with a sample-barcoded 5' primer, a second PCR was run for roughly 6 to 12 cycles. TCRdb re-called the 5' RACE reads with MiXCR, one entry per CDR3 protein. The table includes some 1.8 million distinct CDR3 sequences, around 42% detected once. The sample consisted of blood. Every receptor here comes from a human donor in good health.

The genes are TRBV6-2 or TRBV6-3 and TRBJ1-5; tentatively, D is TRBD1 (5 bases). Germline CDR1 MNHEY, CDR2 SVGEGT. The CDR3 covers 13 residues. Trimming stripped 5 bases from V and 8 bases from J, with 13 bases between. CDR3: CASSLRQKEPQHF. For the CDR3, the DNA is TGTGCCAGCAGTCTGCGACAGAAAGAGCCCCAGCATTTT.

This clonotype was detected only a few times. The gene calls are TRBV18 and TRBJ2-1; 12 nucleotides line up with TRBD2. The length of the CDR3 is 18 residues. The germline gives CDR1 KGHSH, CDR2 LQKENI. The V segment lost 0 bases and the J segment 8 bases; nucleotides outside the gene matches: 11. The DNA for the CDR3 is TGTGCCAGCTCACCACCGGTACTAGCGGGGGGCCATTGGTATGAGCAGTTCTTC. This sequence encodes CASSPPVLAGGHWYEQFF.

Only a few counts were recorded for this clonotype. The V and J genes are TRBV9 and TRBJ1-2, with 11 bases matching TRBD1. Germline V gene data show CDR1 as SGDLS and CDR2 as YYNGEE. The trim removed 5 bases at V and 4 bases at J, leaving 1 base unmatched. The CDR3 loop spans 13 amino acids. DNA for the CDR3: TGTGCCAGCAGTGGACAGGGGGCCTATGGCTACACCTTC. It encodes CASSGQGAYGYTF.

This clonotype appeared a few times. The chain couples TRBV10-2 to TRBJ2-5, with D perhaps matching TRBD1 or TRBD2 (5 bases each). Per germline, CDR1 WSHSY and CDR2 SAAADI. Trimming cost V 7 bases and J 5 bases, with 20 bases left between them. The CDR3 length is 15 residues. CDR3 in amino acids: CASIPSGPGWETQYF. The CDR3 coding sequence is TGCGCCAGCATCCCCTCGGGACCCGGTTGGGAGACCCAGTACTTC.

The chain uses TRBV7-8 and TRBJ2-5; 8 nucleotides line up with TRBD2. Germline assignment: CDR1 SGHVS and CDR2 FQNEAQ. J was trimmed by 11 bases and V by 1 base; bases with no gene match: 9. The CDR3 is made up of 14 amino acids. The CDR3 DNA is TGTGCCAGCAGCTTAGGCGGGGGGAACAATGAGCAGTACTTC. Translated, it gives CASSLGGGNNEQYF.

A note on this clonotype: The junction departs from the called germline gene at one end, perhaps through a read error. The V gene is TRBV5-6, the J gene TRBJ1-2; no clear D. Per the germline V gene, CDR1 is SGHDT and CDR2 is YYEEEE. The CDR3 covers 15 residues. Written as DNA, the CDR3 is TGTGCCAGCAGCTTGAACGTCCAGATTAACTACGGCTACACCTTC. Protein: CASSLNVQINYGYTF. Based on the CDR3 plus reference TRBV5-6 and TRBJ1-2, the full variable domain is DAGVTQSPTHLIKTRGQQVTLRCSPKSGHDTVSWYQQALGQGPQFIFQYYEEEERQRGNFPDRFSGHQFPNYSSELNVNALLLGDSALYLCASSLNVQINYGYTFGSGTRLTVV.

The V gene is TRBV29-1, the J gene TRBJ2-7, with 9 nucleotides matching TRBD1. V shed 4 bases, J shed 4 bases, and the junction held 8 bases outside the gene matches. The germline V gene has CDR1 SQVTM and CDR2 ANQGSEA. This CDR3 region has 14 residues. The CDR3, as DNA: TGCAGCGTTGCACCGGGACAGGGTGGGTACGAGCAGTACTTC. It translates to CSVAPGQGGYEQYF.

The chain combines TRBV10-2 with TRBJ1-1; D remains unclear. Germline values: CDR1 WSHSY, CDR2 SAAADI. V shed 10 bases and J shed 4 bases, with 19 bases lying between them. CDR3 length: 14 amino acids. The CDR3 sequence is CATNVRLGSTEAFF. The CDR3 DNA reads as TGCGCCACAAATGTACGTCTCGGTAGCACTGAAGCTTTCTTT.

V gene TRBV12-5 combines with J gene TRBJ1-2, with D perhaps TRBD1 (5 bases). This CDR3 comprises 13 residues. Germline loops: CDR1 LGHNT, CDR2 FRNRAP. Trimming shortened V by 0 bases and J by 6 bases, and 8 bases separated the two germline ends. The DNA of the CDR3 is TGTGCTAGTGGTTTGGTGGTGGGACATGGCTACACCTTC. Amino acid sequence: CASGLVVGHGYTF.

The chain recombines TRBV6-1 with TRBJ1-1, with a possible D match to TRBD1 (5 bases). Trimming pared 2 bases from V and 3 bases from J, leaving 10 bases between. From germline, CDR1 is MNHNS and CDR2 SASEGT. The CDR3 totals 14 residues. The CDR3 DNA follows: TGTGCCAGCAGTGAATGGGGCGGGGACACTGAAGCTTTCTTT. Translation gives CASSEWGGDTEAFF.

This clonotype was seen once. At one end the junction does not follow the germline gene, possibly because of a read error. V is TRBV6-1 and J is TRBJ1-1; the D is unclear. Germline V gene data show CDR1 as MNHNS and CDR2 as SASEGT. This CDR3 is built from 17 residues. In nucleotides, the CDR3 is TGTGCTAGCACCTCCTGGGCGGGCGGAAAGACGAACACTGAAGCTTTCTTT. It specifies CASTSWAGGKTNTEAFF.

The rearrangement uses TRBV12-3 or TRBV12-4 and TRBJ2-3; D call uncertain. This CDR3 region has 12 residues. The ends were cut back, 10 bases at V and 2 bases at J, with 10 bases in the middle. The CDR3 is CATDDATDTQYF. Here the CDR3 DNA reads TGTGCCACCGACGATGCCACAGATACGCAGTATTTT.

This clonotype is a singleton in its sample. V usage is TRBV7-9 and J usage is TRBJ2-5, with unresolved D. Germline-derived CDR1 and CDR2 are SEHNR and FQNEAQ (reference sequence). The CDR3 has 14 residues. Trimming pared 3 bases from V and 0 bases from J, leaving 8 bases between. This CDR3 is CASSLAPNQETQYF. The CDR3 bases are TGTGCCAGCAGCTTGGCGCCCAACCAAGAGACCCAGTACTTC.

This clonotype occurred a few times. V usage is TRBV12-3 or TRBV12-4 and J usage is TRBJ2-1; no firm D call. There are 14 residues in the CDR3. V lost 7 bases and J lost 2, with 12 bases in between. The CDR3 protein is CASTPNLAYNEQFF. CDR3 coding DNA: TGTGCCAGCACCCCTAACCTAGCCTACAATGAGCAGTTCTTC.

V usage is TRBV6-6 and J usage is TRBJ2-1, with D perhaps matching TRBD2 (6 bases). CDR1 MNHNY and CDR2 SVGAGI come from the germline V gene (reference sequence). This CDR3 has 15 amino acids. Trimming stripped 8 bases from V and 5 bases from J, with 19 bases between. The CDR3 here is CASLRNNGGNNEQFF. The CDR3 nucleotides read TGTGCCAGCCTACGGAATAACGGGGGAAACAATGAGCAGTTCTTC.

This clonotype was seen more than once but under ten times. This chain links TRBV9 with TRBJ2-7, with D hard to call. CDR1 SGDLS and CDR2 YYNGEE come from the germline V gene. V was shortened by 4 bases and J by 7 bases, with 9 bases between the two germline ends. This CDR3 comprises 11 residues. The CDR3 nucleotides are TGTGCCAGCAGCCCCGGTTGGGAGCAGTACTTC. Translated: CASSPGWEQYF.

The chain couples TRBV2 to TRBJ2-1; tentatively, D is TRBD1 (5 bases). Near its end, the DNA agrees better with TRBJ2-7, so the J call may be wrong. The CDR3 is 14 residues long. Germline CDR1 SNHLY, CDR2 FYNNEI. CDR3 in amino acids: CASSAGLFGYEQYF. Here the CDR3 DNA reads TGTGCCAGCAGCGCAGGGCTTTTTGGGTACGAGCAGTACTTC.

This clonotype was seen a few times. The CDR3 protein is CASRRTGAMGGYTF. CDR3 bases: TGTGCCAGCAGGCGTACAGGGGCTATGGGGGGCTACACCTTC. The chain couples TRBV12-3 or TRBV12-4 to TRBJ1-2, with 7 bases identical to TRBD1. This CDR3 contains 14 residues. With 6 bases clipped from V and 8 bases from J, the junction kept 12 bases outside the gene matches.

The chain recombines TRBV7-2 with TRBJ2-5, with D perhaps matching TRBD2 (5 bases). The CDR3 runs 15 residues. CDR1 is SGHTA and CDR2 is FQGNSA in the germline V gene. Trimming stripped 1 base from V and 5 bases from J, with 14 bases between. CDR3 coding DNA: TGTGCCAGCAGCTTAGTTGGACTTTTCTCTGAGACCCAGTACTTC. It is translated as CASSLVGLFSETQYF.

The chain employs TRBV6-6 and TRBJ2-5; D may be TRBD2 (5 bases). Germline V gene lookup returns CDR1 MNHNY and CDR2 SVGAGI (reference sequence). This CDR3 comprises 12 residues. Trimming took off 6 bases at V and 5 bases at J, with 10 bases between the two ends. In DNA, the CDR3 is TGTGCCAGCAGGGAGGCTCGGGAGACCCAGTACTTC. Its translation is CASREARETQYF.

The J gene is TRBJ2-1, the V gene TRBV20-1; 7 bases fit TRBD1. With V trimmed by 0 bases and J by 6 bases, 11 bases remained unmatched. Germline CDR1 DFQATT, CDR2 SNEGSKA (reference sequence). The CDR3 runs to 16 residues. In nucleotides, the CDR3 is TGCAGTGCTAGAGATCCCGGCACGACAGGGAGCAATGAGCAGTTCTTC. This encodes CSARDPGTTGSNEQFF.

The chain joins TRBV11-2 to TRBJ2-5; 7 bases map to TRBD1. This CDR3 is 15 amino acids long. V gave up 5 bases and J gave up 3 bases; unmatched junction bases: 9. Germline CDR1 and CDR2: SGHAT and FQNNGV. This CDR3 reads CASSPGTALEETQYF. Written as DNA, the CDR3 is TGTGCCAGCAGCCCAGGGACAGCATTAGAAGAGACCCAGTACTTC.